This paragraph covers one TCR beta chain sequence. The junction had 3 bases not matched to a gene; V was cut back by 1 base and J by 3 bases. This CDR3 is built from 17 residues. The V gene's germline CDR1 is LGHDT and CDR2 YNNKEL (reference sequence). Profiling relied on immunoSEQ multiplex PCR, and the TCRdb table lists in-frame clones only, not all of them. The data show 200,000 to 250,000 clones, about 85% seen once. Participants reported their clinical history, and cohort assignment relied on those reports. The data are from a study of blood T cell repertoires in COVID-19. The material sequenced was PBMCs or T cells enriched from blood (not recorded which). V is TRBV3-1 (or the pseudogene TRBV3-2) and J is TRBJ2-2; TRBD2 aligns across 12 bases. The receptor comes from a woman aged 25 to 39 with acute COVID-19. The CDR3 region is CASSQVRLAGDTGELFF. The CDR3 DNA is TGTGCCAGCAGCCAAGTAAGACTAGCGGGAGACACCGGGGAGCTGTTTTTT.